Described below is a single T cell receptor beta chain sequence and its context. Its antigen is unknown. This specimen comes from a study of post-analysis software for immune sequencing data. Study overall: Recorded disease courses covered relapsing-remitting, secondary progressive and progressive-relapsing multiple sclerosis. Some patients had no subtype annotation. Study findings and constraints: Among multiple sclerosis patients, normalized Chao1 diversity was significantly below that of controls. The study found TRBV5-6, TRBV5-1 and TRBV20-1 among roughly 5 TRBV segments more frequent in patients than controls.

Tagging with unique molecular identifiers was a feature of the TCR beta cDNA libraries. From the PCR reads, TCRdb called clonotypes with MiXCR, one entry per CDR3 protein. The sample yields more than 350,000 distinct CDR3 sequences, roughly 40% seen once. Trimming took off 0 bases at V and 4 bases at J, with 17 bases between the two ends. Germline V gives CDR1 LNHNV, CDR2 YYDKDF (reference sequence). The CDR3 runs to 17 residues. The TCR was taken from a girl aged 2-10 years with multiple sclerosis. Input material: blood. The chain uses TRBV15 and TRBJ2-3; maybe TRBD1 (6 bases). CDR3: CATSRDHPRRGADTQYF. In DNA, the CDR3 is TGTGCCACCAGCAGAGATCATCCTCGCAGGGGTGCAGATACGCAGTATTTT.